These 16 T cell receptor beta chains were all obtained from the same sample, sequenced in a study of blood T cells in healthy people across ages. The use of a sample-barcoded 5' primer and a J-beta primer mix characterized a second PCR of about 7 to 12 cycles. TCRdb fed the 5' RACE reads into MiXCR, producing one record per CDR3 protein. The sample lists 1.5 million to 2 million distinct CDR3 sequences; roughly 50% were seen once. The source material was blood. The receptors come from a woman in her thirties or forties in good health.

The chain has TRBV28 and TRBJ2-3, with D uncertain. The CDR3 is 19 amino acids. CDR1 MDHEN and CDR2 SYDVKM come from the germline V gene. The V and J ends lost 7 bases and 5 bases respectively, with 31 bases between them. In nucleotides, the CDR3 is TGTGCCAGCACCCAGACACTGGGGTCCAACCGGGCCCGTAAAGATACGCAGTATTTT. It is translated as CASTQTLGSNRARKDTQYF.

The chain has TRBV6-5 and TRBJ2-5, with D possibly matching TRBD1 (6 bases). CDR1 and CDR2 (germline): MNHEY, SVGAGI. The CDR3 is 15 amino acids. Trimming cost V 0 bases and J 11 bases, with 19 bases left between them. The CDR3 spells CASSYSPGAYNEQYF. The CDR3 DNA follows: TGTGCCAGCAGTTACTCCCCAGGGGCCTACAATGAGCAGTACTTC.

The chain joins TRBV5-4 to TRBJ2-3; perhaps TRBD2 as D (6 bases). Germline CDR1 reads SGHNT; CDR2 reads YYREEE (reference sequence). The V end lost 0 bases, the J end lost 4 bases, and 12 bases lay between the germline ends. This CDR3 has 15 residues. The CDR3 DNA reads TGTGCCAGCAGCTTGGGCGACGCGGGGTCAGATACGCAGTATTTT. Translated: CASSLGDAGSDTQYF.

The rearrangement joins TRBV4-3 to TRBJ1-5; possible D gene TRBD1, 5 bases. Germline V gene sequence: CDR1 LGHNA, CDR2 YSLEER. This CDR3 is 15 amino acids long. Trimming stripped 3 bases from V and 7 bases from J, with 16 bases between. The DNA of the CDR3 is TGCGCCAGCAGCCAGGAGTTTCTAGGGGTGCAGCCCCAGCATTTT. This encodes CASSQEFLGVQPQHF.

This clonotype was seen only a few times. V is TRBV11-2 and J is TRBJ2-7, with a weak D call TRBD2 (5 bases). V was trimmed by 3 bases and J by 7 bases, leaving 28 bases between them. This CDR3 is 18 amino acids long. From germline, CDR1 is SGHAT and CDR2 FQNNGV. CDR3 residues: CASSFSPPRARTYNEQYF. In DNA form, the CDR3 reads TGTGCCAGCAGCTTTAGTCCCCCGAGGGCCCGGACGTACAATGAGCAGTACTTC.

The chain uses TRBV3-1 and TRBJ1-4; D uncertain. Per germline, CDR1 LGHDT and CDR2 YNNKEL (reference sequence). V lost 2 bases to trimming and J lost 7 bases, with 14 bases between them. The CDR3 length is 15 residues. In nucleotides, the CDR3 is TGTGCCAGCAGCCAACCCCGGATGTGGGGTGAAAAACTGTTTTTT. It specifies CASSQPRMWGEKLFF. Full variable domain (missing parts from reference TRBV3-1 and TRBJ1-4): DTAVSQTPKYLVTQMGNDKSIKCEQNLGHDTMYWYKQDSKKFLKIMFSYNNKELIINETVPNRFSPKSPDKAHLNLHINSLELGDSAVYFCASSQPRMWGEKLFFGSGTQLSVL.

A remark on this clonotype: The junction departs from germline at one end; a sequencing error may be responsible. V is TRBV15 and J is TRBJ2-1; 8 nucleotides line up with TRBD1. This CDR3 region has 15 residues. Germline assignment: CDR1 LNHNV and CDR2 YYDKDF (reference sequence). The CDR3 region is CTTSRAKGTGDEQFF. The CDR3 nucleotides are TGTACCACCAGCAGAGCGAAAGGGACAGGTGACGAGCAGTTCTTC.

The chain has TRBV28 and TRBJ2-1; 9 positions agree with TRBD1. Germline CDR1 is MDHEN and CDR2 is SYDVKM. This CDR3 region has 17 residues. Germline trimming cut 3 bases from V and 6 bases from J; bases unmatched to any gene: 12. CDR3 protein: CASSFSRGDRAPNEQFF. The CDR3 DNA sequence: TGTGCCAGCAGTTTTTCCCGGGGGGACAGGGCACCCAATGAGCAGTTCTTC.

In nucleotides, the CDR3 is TGTGCCAGCAGTTACACTGGCTACCCCACAGATACGCAGTATTTT. Protein: CASSYTGYPTDTQYF. This rearrangement joins TRBV6-2 or TRBV6-3 to TRBJ2-3; no clear D. V lost 2 bases, J lost 2 bases, and 11 bases lay in between. The CDR3 runs 15 residues. Germline CDR1 and CDR2: MNHEY and SVGEGT.

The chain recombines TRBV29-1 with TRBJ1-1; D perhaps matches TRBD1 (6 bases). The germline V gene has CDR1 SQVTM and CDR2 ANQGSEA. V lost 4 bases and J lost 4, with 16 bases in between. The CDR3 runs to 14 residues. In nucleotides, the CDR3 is TGCAGCGTTGGGCCCCTAACAGGGTTCACTGAAGCTTTCTTT. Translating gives CSVGPLTGFTEAFF. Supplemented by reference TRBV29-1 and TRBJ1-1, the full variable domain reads SAVISQKPSRDICQRGTSLTIQCQVDSQVTMMFWYRQQPGQSLTLIATANQGSEATYESGFVIDKFPISRPNLTFSTLTVSNMSPEDSSIYLCSVGPLTGFTEAFFGQGTRLTVV.

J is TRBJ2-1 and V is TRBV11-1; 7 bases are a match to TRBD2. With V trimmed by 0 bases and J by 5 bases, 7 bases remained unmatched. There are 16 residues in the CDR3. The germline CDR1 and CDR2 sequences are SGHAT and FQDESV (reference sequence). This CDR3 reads CASSLAIGGTNNEQFF. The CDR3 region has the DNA TGTGCCAGCAGCTTAGCCATCGGGGGGACCAACAATGAGCAGTTCTTC.

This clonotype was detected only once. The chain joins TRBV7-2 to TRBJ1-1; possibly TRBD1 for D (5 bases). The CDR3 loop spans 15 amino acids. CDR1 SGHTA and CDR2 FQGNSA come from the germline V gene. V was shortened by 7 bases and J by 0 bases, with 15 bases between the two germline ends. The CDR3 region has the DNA TGTGCCAGCACAAAAAGGGGTGGCATGAACACTGAAGCTTTCTTT. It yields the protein CASTKRGGMNTEAFF. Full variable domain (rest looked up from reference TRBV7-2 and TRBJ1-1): GAGVSQSPSNKVTEKGKDVELRCDPISGHTALYWYRQSLGQGLEFLIYFQGNSAPDKSGLPSDRFSAERTGGSVSTLTIQRTQQEDSAVYLCASTKRGGMNTEAFFGQGTRLTVV.

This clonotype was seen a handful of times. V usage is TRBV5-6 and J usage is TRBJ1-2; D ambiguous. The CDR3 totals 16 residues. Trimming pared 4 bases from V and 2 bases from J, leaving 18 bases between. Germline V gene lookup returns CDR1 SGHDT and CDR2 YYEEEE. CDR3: CASSVLYGEPNYGYTF. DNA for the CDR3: TGTGCCAGCAGCGTGCTTTACGGAGAGCCGAACTATGGCTACACCTTC.

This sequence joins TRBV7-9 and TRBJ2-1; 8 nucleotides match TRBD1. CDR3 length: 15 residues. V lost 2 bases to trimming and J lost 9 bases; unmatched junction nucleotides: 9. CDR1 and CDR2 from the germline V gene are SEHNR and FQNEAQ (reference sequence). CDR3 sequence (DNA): TGTGCCAGCAGCTTAACGGACAGGGCGGTTAGTGAGCAGTTCTTC. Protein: CASSLTDRAVSEQFF.

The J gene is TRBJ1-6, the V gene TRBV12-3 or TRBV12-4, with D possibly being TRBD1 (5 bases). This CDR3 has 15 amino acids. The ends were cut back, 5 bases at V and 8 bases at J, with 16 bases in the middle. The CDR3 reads CASSEDKGRDSPLHF. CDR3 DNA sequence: TGTGCCAGCAGTGAGGACAAGGGGCGTGATTCACCCCTCCACTTT.

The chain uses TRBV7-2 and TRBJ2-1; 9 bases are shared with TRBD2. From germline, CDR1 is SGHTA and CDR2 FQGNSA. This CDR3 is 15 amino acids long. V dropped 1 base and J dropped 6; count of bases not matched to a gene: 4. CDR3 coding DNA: TGTGCCAGCAGCTTAGTGGCTAGCGGGGCCAATGAGCAGTTCTTC. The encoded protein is CASSLVASGANEQFF.